This entry concerns a single T cell receptor (beta chain). Antigen specificity is unknown. The sample belongs to a study of T cells in Graves' hyperthyroidism and ophthalmopathy. Study at large: Specimen type is peripheral blood, collected at initial diagnosis prior to any treatment.

Template material for amplifying TCR beta CDR3 regions consisted of RNA transcripts. The HTBI primer set was used in a first-round RT-PCR of the TCR CDR3. TCRdb reanalysed the multiplex PCR reads using MiXCR and keeps one entry per CDR3 protein. The top ten clones hold about a sixth of a sample with roughly 660,000 distinct CDR3 sequences, roughly 17% of them seen once. V lost 5 bases to trimming and J lost 4 bases, with 11 bases between them. The germline V gene encodes CDR1 SEHNR and CDR2 FQNEAQ (reference sequence). This CDR3 has 14 amino acids. Study conclusions and caveats: Most thyroid clonotypes expanded above 0.001 were also detected in blood.

This chain links TRBV7-9 with TRBJ1-4, with D possibly being TRBD1 (5 bases). Sequencing was carried out using blood. This sequence originates from a man aged 45-65 years with Graves' hyperthyroidism. CDR3 in amino acids: CASSRGRSNEKLFF. The CDR3 bases are TGTGCCAGCAGCCGGGGACGGAGTAATGAAAAACTGTTTTTT.